A single sample is the source of the 25 T cell receptor beta chains below, sequenced in a study of post-analysis software for immune sequencing data. Study-wide results and caveats: There were five or six TRBV segments more frequent in patients than controls, and TRBV5-6, TRBV5-1 and TRBV20-1 were among them.

cDNA libraries of TCR beta carried unique molecular identifiers. TCRdb called the PCR reads again in MiXCR, with one record for every CDR3 protein. The table includes about 680,000 distinct CDR3 sequences, approximately 59% detected once. These receptors have no identified antigens. The source material was blood. The receptors originated from a girl aged 2-10 years with multiple sclerosis.

This chain uses TRBV29-1 with TRBJ2-3; TRBD2 matches at 7 bases. Germline values: CDR1 SQVTM, CDR2 ANQGSEA. With V trimmed by 7 bases and J by 6 bases, 1 base remained unmatched. The CDR3 spans 10 residues. CDR3 sequence (DNA): TGCAGCGGGGGGGGGGATACGCAGTATTTT. The encoded protein is CSGGGDTQYF.

This clonotype was detected a few times. V and J are TRBV6-5 and TRBJ2-1; 13 positions match TRBD2. Germline CDR1 reads MNHEY; CDR2 reads SVGAGI. The CDR3 length is 19 residues. The J segment lost 7 bases and the V segment lost 2 bases, leaving 14 bases of the junction unmatched. CDR3 DNA: TGTGCCAGCAGTTACCATCACAGGACTAGCGGGAGTATCAGGAATGAGCAGTTCTTC. The encoded protein is CASSYHHRTSGSIRNEQFF.

The gene calls are TRBV12-3 or TRBV12-4 and TRBJ2-5; 8 nucleotides agree with TRBD1. The tail of the sequence fits TRBJ2-7 better, so the J call may be wrong. The CDR3 length is 14 residues. The DNA for the CDR3 is TGTGCCAGCAGTTTACTCAGGGGGCCCCACGAGCAGTACTTC. Protein: CASSLLRGPHEQYF.

This chain links TRBV6-5 with TRBJ1-6; D uncertain. Germline V gene lookup returns CDR1 MNHEY and CDR2 SVGAGI. CDR3 length equals 16 residues. Trimming took 4 bases from V and 9 from J, leaving 19 bases between them. CDR3 residues: CASSSDGLAGGSPLHF. The DNA for the CDR3 is TGTGCCAGCAGTTCCGATGGACTAGCCGGAGGTTCACCCCTCCACTTT.

Only one count was recorded for this clonotype. The chain is built from TRBV6-6 and TRBJ2-3, with D unresolved. The CDR3 has 13 amino acids. Trimming pared 5 bases from V and 5 bases from J, leaving 11 bases between. Germline-derived CDR1 and CDR2 are MNHNY and SVGAGI (reference sequence). The CDR3 protein is CASSGGVGDTQYF. The CDR3 DNA follows: TGTGCCAGCAGTGGTGGGGTCGGAGATACGCAGTATTTT.

V and J are TRBV7-9 and TRBJ1-6, with D perhaps TRBD1 (5 bases). CDR1 is SEHNR and CDR2 is FQNEAQ in the germline V gene (reference sequence). The V gene lost 5 bases and the J gene lost 12 bases, with 17 bases spanning the gap. The CDR3 runs 14 residues. Here the CDR3 reads CASSPWAGFGPLHF. The CDR3 nucleotides read TGTGCCAGCAGCCCTTGGGCAGGGTTCGGACCCCTCCACTTT. The complete variable domain, with remaining parts taken from reference TRBV7-9 and TRBJ1-6, reads DTGVSQNPRHKITKRGQNVTFRCDPISEHNRLYWYRQTLGQGPEFLTYFQNEAQLEKSRLLSDRFSAERPKGSFSTLEIQRTEQGDSAMYLCASSPWAGFGPLHFGNGTRLTVT.

This clonotype was found once. Sequence at one end of the junction differs from germline and may be a read error. The chain carries TRBV7-9 and TRBJ2-1, with a weak D call TRBD1 (5 bases). Germline loops: CDR1 SEHNR, CDR2 FQNEAQ (reference sequence). This CDR3 region has 13 residues. CDR3 region: CSSSLGAPDEQFF. In DNA form, the CDR3 reads TGTTCCAGCAGCTTAGGGGCCCCAGATGAGCAGTTCTTC.

The chain has TRBV5-1 and TRBJ2-1; D may be TRBD2 (5 bases). CDR3 length equals 15 residues. Germline CDR1 SGHRS, CDR2 YFSETQ. Trimming removed 1 base from V and 13 bases from J, with 21 bases in between. The CDR3 nucleotides are TGCGCCAGCAGCTTGAGCCTCGCTCATGGGGAGACCCAGTTCTTC. Protein product: CASSLSLAHGETQFF. The full variable domain, with the rest looked up from reference TRBV5-1 and TRBJ2-1, is KAGVTQTPRYLIKTRGQQVTLSCSPISGHRSVSWYQQTPGQGLQFLFEYFSETQRNKGNFPGRFSGRQFSNSRSEMNVSTLELGDSALYLCASSLSLAHGETQFFGPGTRLTVL.

This clonotype was counted a few times. V usage is TRBV20-1 and J usage is TRBJ2-7, with D maybe TRBD1 (6 bases). Germline V CDR1 and CDR2: DFQATT, SNEGSKA (reference sequence). The CDR3 consists of 14 residues. V lost 0 bases and J lost 2, with 11 bases in between. CDR3 protein: CSARDLDRPYEQYF. The CDR3 coding sequence is TGCAGTGCTAGAGATTTGGACAGACCCTACGAGCAGTACTTC.

The gene calls are TRBV11-2 and TRBJ2-5, with 14 bases identical to TRBD2. The V and J ends lost 7 bases and 2 bases, in that order; junction bases with no gene match: 12. Germline V lookup: CDR1 SGHAT, CDR2 FQNNGV. The CDR3 length is 18 residues. This chain's CDR3 is CASTSRGLAGVGQETQYF. The CDR3 DNA follows: TGTGCCAGCACCTCAAGGGGACTAGCGGGAGTGGGGCAAGAGACCCAGTACTTC.

This clonotype was observed a handful of times. This chain uses TRBV28 with TRBJ1-1; D gene uncertain. The germline V and J ends were trimmed by 7 bases and 7 bases, with 19 bases remaining between them. The length of the CDR3 is 14 residues. In germline, CDR1 is MDHEN, CDR2 SYDVKM. CDR3 protein: CASMGSPPWNEAFF. In DNA form, the CDR3 reads TGTGCCAGCATGGGGTCACCGCCTTGGAATGAAGCTTTCTTT.

This clonotype was observed a handful of times. The chain carries TRBV15 and TRBJ1-5, with unresolved D. This CDR3 contains 16 residues. The V end lost 0 bases, the J end lost 1 base, and 10 bases lay between the germline ends. Germline lookup yields CDR1 LNHNV and CDR2 YYDKDF (reference sequence). Written as DNA, the CDR3 is TGTGCCACCAGCAGAGATACTTGGGCAAGCAATCAGCCCCAGCATTTT. It encodes CATSRDTWASNQPQHF.

The chain carries TRBV29-1 and TRBJ2-3, with a weak D call TRBD2 (5 bases). The CDR3 sequence is 13 residues long. Per the germline V gene, CDR1 is SQVTM and CDR2 is ANQGSEA. Deletions cut 4 bases from V and 0 bases from J, with 8 bases between. As DNA, the CDR3 is TGCAGCGTTGTTGGCGGGAGCACAGATACGCAGTATTTT. This sequence encodes CSVVGGSTDTQYF.

The rearrangement links TRBV20-1 to TRBJ1-5; TRBD1 might be the D (6 bases). The CDR3 totals 14 residues. Trimming cost V 4 bases and J 5 bases, with 15 bases left between them. The V gene's germline CDR1 is DFQATT and CDR2 SNEGSKA (reference sequence). The CDR3 here is CSAIGGAPDQPQHF. CDR3 nucleotide sequence: TGCAGTGCTATCGGGGGGGCCCCAGATCAGCCCCAGCATTTT.

The chain recombines TRBV12-3 or TRBV12-4 with TRBJ1-3; unclear D gene. The CDR3 is 13 residues long. Between the trimmed V and J ends, which lost 7 bases and 4 bases, there was a span of 11 bases. CDR3 loop: CASTAFSGNTIYF. In DNA, the CDR3 is TGTGCCAGCACGGCCTTCAGCGGAAACACCATATATTTT.

The chain carries TRBV7-9 and TRBJ2-1; D is unresolved. V lost 2 bases to trimming and J lost 8 bases, with 7 bases between them. The CDR3 is made up of 12 amino acids. From germline, CDR1 is SEHNR and CDR2 FQNEAQ (reference sequence). The CDR3 bases are TGTGCCAGCAGCTTACAGGCCTATGAGCAGTTCTTC. Its protein is CASSLQAYEQFF.

The chain recombines TRBV11-3 with TRBJ2-1; TRBD2 might be the D (6 bases). The V and J ends lost 0 bases and 0 bases respectively, with 9 bases between them. The CDR3 length is 16 residues. Germline V CDR1 and CDR2: SGHNT, YENEEA. The CDR3 DNA reads as TGTGCCAGCAGCTTAGATGGCGGGGCCTCCTACAATGAGCAGTTCTTC. Protein: CASSLDGGASYNEQFF.

This clonotype was observed once. V is TRBV10-3 and J is TRBJ2-1; 7 bases map to TRBD2. The CDR3 is 16 amino acids. The V segment lost 3 bases and the J segment 9 bases; nucleotides outside the gene matches: 14. CDR1 ENHRY and CDR2 SYGVKD come from the germline V gene. The CDR3 nucleotides are TGTGCCATCAGTGATAAATCCGGTAGACTAGCCGGTGAGCAGTTCTTC. It translates to CAISDKSGRLAGEQFF.

Here the CDR3 DNA reads TGTGCCAGCAGTTTATGGGGGGCTGTGACAGATACGCAGTATTTT. Translated, it gives CASSLWGAVTDTQYF. The chain joins TRBV28 to TRBJ2-3, with TRBD1 as a possible D gene (6 bases). Trimming removed 0 bases from V and 3 bases from J, with 10 bases in between. The CDR3 has 15 residues. CDR1 is MDHEN, CDR2 SYDVKM, per germline.

This clonotype turned up a few times. The chain couples TRBV20-1 to TRBJ2-7; tentative D call: TRBD2 (5 bases). CDR1 is DFQATT and CDR2 is SNEGSKA in the germline V gene (reference sequence). V was pared by 0 bases and J by 1 base, with 16 bases between. The CDR3 length is 16 residues. The CDR3 coding sequence is TGCAGTGCTAGAGATACGGCGCTGGGAGTTTCCTACGAGCAGTACTTC. This gives the protein CSARDTALGVSYEQYF.

The CDR3 reads CASSLGVTGGADTQYF. The CDR3 DNA follows: TGTGCCAGCAGCTTAGGTGTAACGGGAGGCGCAGATACGCAGTATTTT. The chain couples TRBV7-3 to TRBJ2-3; 7 bases match TRBD2. Per germline, CDR1 SGHTA and CDR2 FQGTGA. The junction had 9 bases not matched to a gene; V was cut back by 2 bases and J by 4 bases. The CDR3 length is 16 residues. Looking up the rest from reference TRBV7-3 and TRBJ2-3 gives the full variable domain: GAGVSQTPSNKVTEKGKYVELRCDPISGHTALYWYRQSLGQGPEFLIYFQGTGAADDSGLPNDRFFAVRPEGSVSTLKIQRTERGDSAVYLCASSLGVTGGADTQYFGPGTRLTVL.

Concerning this clonotype itself: With a much larger clone just one base away, this may be a read error. The genes are TRBV6-5 and TRBJ2-1, with D tentatively TRBD2 (6 bases). The CDR3 has 12 amino acids. Trimming left V 1 base short and J 9 bases short, with 7 bases between. Germline V gene lookup returns CDR1 MNHEY and CDR2 SVGAGI. The CDR3 here is CASSYWGGEQFF. CDR3 sequence (DNA): TGTGCCAGCAGTTACTGGGGAGGTGAGCAGTTCTTC.

This clonotype was observed a single time. V and J are TRBV11-2 and TRBJ1-6; 7 positions agree with TRBD1. Germline values: CDR1 SGHAT, CDR2 FQNNGV. The CDR3 extends over 15 amino acids. Trimming at V came to 2 bases and at J to 8 bases, leaving 6 bases not matched to a gene. The CDR3 DNA follows: TGTGCCAGCAGCTTAAGGACAGGTGCGGATTCACCCCTCCACTTT. It translates to CASSLRTGADSPLHF. Variable domain in full (rest from reference TRBV11-2 and TRBJ1-6): EAGVAQSPRYKIIEKRQSVAFWCNPISGHATLYWYQQILGQGPKLLIQFQNNGVVDDSQLPKDRFSAERLKGVDSTLKIQPAKLEDSAVYLCASSLRTGADSPLHFGNGTRLTVT.

V gene TRBV10-3 combines with J gene TRBJ2-7, with D tentatively TRBD1 or TRBD2 (7 bases each). The CDR3 totals 17 residues. From germline, CDR1 is ENHRY and CDR2 SYGVKD. With 4 bases removed from V and 1 base from J, the gap between germline ends came to 20 bases. CDR3 nucleotide sequence: TGTGCCATCAGTGTGCCCAAGGGGGCGGGAGTATCCTACGAGCAGTACTTC. Translation: CAISVPKGAGVSYEQYF.

J is TRBJ2-6 and V is TRBV29-1; D may be TRBD1 (6 bases). V was shortened by 3 bases and J by 4 bases, with 7 bases between the two germline ends. Germline CDR1 SQVTM, CDR2 ANQGSEA. This CDR3 contains 13 residues. CDR3 amino acids: CSVDDRGANVLTF. The DNA for the CDR3 is TGCAGCGTTGATGACAGGGGGGCCAACGTCCTGACTTTC. The full variable domain, its missing parts supplied by reference TRBV29-1 and TRBJ2-6, is SAVISQKPSRDICQRGTSLTIQCQVDSQVTMMFWYRQQPGQSLTLIATANQGSEATYESGFVIDKFPISRPNLTFSTLTVSNMSPEDSSIYLCSVDDRGANVLTFGAGSRLTVL.